These 18 T cell receptor beta chains were sequenced from one sample in a study of T cell responses to AZD1222 COVID-19 vaccine. Clones were sequenced by immunoSEQ multiplex PCR, and TCRdb holds only the in-frame ones, with some missing. The table has more than 95,000 clones, roughly nine tenths seen once; the top ten hold 4.4%. Sample: peripheral blood, taken on day 0 of AZD1222 vaccination. The receptors come from an adult in good health.

The CDR3 DNA follows: TGTGCCAGCTCACCGATCCGGGCCACAGAGTTAGCCAAAAACATTCAGTACTTC. It specifies CASSPIRATELAKNIQYF. The rearrangement uses TRBV18 and TRBJ2-4; D gene unclear. The V gene's germline CDR1 is KGHSH and CDR2 LQKENI. This CDR3 spans 18 amino acids. Trimming pared 3 bases from V and 0 bases from J, leaving 18 bases between. Drawing the rest from reference TRBV18 and TRBJ2-4, the complete variable domain is NAGVMQNPRHLVRRRGQEARLRCSPMKGHSHVYWYRQLPEEGLKFMVYLQKENIIDESGMPKERFSAEFPKEGPSILRIQQVVRGDSAAYFCASSPIRATELAKNIQYFGAGTRLSVL.

The chain has TRBV27 and TRBJ2-1; 7 nucleotides line up with TRBD1. Trimming cost V 7 bases and J 3 bases; bases outside gene matches: 6. Germline-derived CDR1 and CDR2 are MNHEY and SMNVEV (reference sequence). The CDR3 extends over 14 amino acids. The CDR3 region has the DNA TGTGCCAGCAACATCCGGGACAGCTACAATGAGCAGTTCTTC. Its protein product is CASNIRDSYNEQFF.

This clone was observed a few times. V usage is TRBV12-3 or TRBV12-4 and J usage is TRBJ1-2; tentative D call: TRBD1 (6 bases). Trimming took 3 bases from V and 8 from J, leaving 13 bases between them. CDR3 length: 13 residues. DNA of the CDR3: TGTGCCAGCAGTTTTGGGGGCGCGAGAGGCTACACCTTC. This gives the protein CASSFGGARGYTF.

The chain combines TRBV27 with TRBJ2-7; TRBD1 agrees at 10 bases. This CDR3 has 15 residues. J lost 3 bases, V lost 4 bases, and 6 bases had no gene match. CDR1 MNHEY and CDR2 SMNVEV come from the germline V gene (reference sequence). In nucleotides, the CDR3 is TGTGCCAGCAGTTGGGACAGGGGAGAGGGCTACGAGCAGTACTTC. This translates into CASSWDRGEGYEQYF.

V gene TRBV27 combines with J gene TRBJ1-1, with D unclear. The V gene's germline CDR1 is MNHEY and CDR2 SMNVEV (reference sequence). This CDR3 has 14 residues. Trimming left V 1 base short and J 1 base short, with 7 bases between. The CDR3 reads CASSLFAGNTEAFF. CDR3 DNA sequence: TGTGCCAGCAGTTTATTTGCGGGGAACACTGAAGCTTTCTTT.

V is TRBV2 and J is TRBJ1-3, with D perhaps matching TRBD1 (5 bases). Per the germline V gene, CDR1 is SNHLY and CDR2 is FYNNEI. The V and J ends lost 1 base and 4 bases respectively, with 14 bases between them. This CDR3 region has 16 residues. The CDR3 sequence: CASSEGVRAIGNTIYF. The CDR3 coding sequence is TGTGCCAGCAGTGAAGGGGTCAGGGCAATCGGAAACACCATATATTTT.

The chain employs TRBV27 and TRBJ1-2; TRBD1 agrees at 8 bases. CDR1 is MNHEY and CDR2 is SMNVEV in the germline V gene (reference sequence). With V trimmed by 6 bases and J by 8 bases, 11 bases remained unmatched. CDR3 size: 14 residues. DNA for the CDR3: TGTGCCAGCAGACTTGGGACAGGCCTTCGGGGCTACACCTTC. The encoded protein is CASRLGTGLRGYTF.

The rearrangement joins TRBV11-3 to TRBJ2-1, with 9 bases that match TRBD2. V lost 0 bases and J lost 2; bases outside the gene matches: 8. CDR1 SGHNT and CDR2 YENEEA come from the germline V gene. The CDR3 runs to 18 residues. The CDR3 sequence: CASSLDHGGTSTYNEQFF. The CDR3 nucleotides are TGTGCCAGCAGCTTAGATCATGGCGGGACTAGCACCTACAATGAGCAGTTCTTC.

The gene calls are TRBV24-1 and TRBJ1-2; 7 nucleotides agree with TRBD1. Trimming took 9 bases from V and 8 from J; bases not matched to a gene: 5. The CDR3 contains 11 residues. The germline V gene has CDR1 KGHDR and CDR2 SFDVKD. The CDR3 DNA reads TGTGCCACCGCGACAGGGTCGGGCTACACCTTC. Encoded protein: CATATGSGYTF.

The chain uses TRBV7-3 and TRBJ2-7, with 7 bases lining up with TRBD1. CDR1 is SGHTA and CDR2 is FQGTGA in the germline V gene. The CDR3 runs 13 residues. V lost 1 base, J lost 5 bases, and 2 bases stayed unmatched. This CDR3 is CASSLSDRDEQYF. CDR3 nucleotides: TGTGCCAGCAGCTTAAGTGACAGGGACGAGCAGTACTTC.

Remarks on this clone: The junction differs from germline at one of its ends, possibly a read error. The chain joins TRBV6-1 to TRBJ2-4; unclear D gene. CDR1 MNHNS and CDR2 SASEGT come from the germline V gene. The CDR3 is 14 residues long. The CDR3 protein is CASCEALPKNIQYF. For the CDR3, the DNA is TGTGCCAGCTGTGAAGCGTTACCCAAAAACATTCAGTACTTC.

This chain connects TRBV12-3 or TRBV12-4 to TRBJ2-6; no reliable D call. This CDR3 has 13 residues. Trimming removed 7 bases at V and 0 bases at J, with 4 bases between. The CDR3 region has the DNA TGTGCCAGCACAGGCTCTGGGGCCAACGTCCTGACTTTC. It translates to CASTGSGANVLTF.

This rearrangement joins TRBV5-1 to TRBJ1-2; TRBD1 matches 8 bases. V was pared by 3 bases and J by 7 bases, with 8 bases of the junction left unmatched. The length of the CDR3 is 14 residues. The germline V gene has CDR1 SGHRS and CDR2 YFSETQ. The CDR3 DNA follows: TGCGCCAGCAGCTCTACAGGGGGAGAGGGTGGCTACACCTTC. Its translation: CASSSTGGEGGYTF.

The J gene is TRBJ1-2, the V gene TRBV7-9; D call uncertain. V gave up 1 base and J gave up 4 bases, with 7 bases separating them. Germline CDR1 and CDR2: SEHNR and FQNEAQ (reference sequence). The CDR3 runs 13 residues. This CDR3 is CASSLESTYGYTF. In DNA, the CDR3 is TGTGCCAGCAGCTTAGAATCCACCTATGGCTACACCTTC.

The chain recombines TRBV28 with TRBJ1-1; no clear D. Germline CDR1 reads MDHEN; CDR2 reads SYDVKM. V lost 5 bases and J lost 1, with 11 bases in between. CDR3 length: 14 amino acids. CDR3: CASSPARGNTEAFF. CDR3 DNA sequence: TGTGCCAGCAGTCCGGCCCGGGGGAACACTGAAGCTTTCTTT.

The chain employs TRBV7-2 and TRBJ1-5, with D possibly TRBD1 on 5 matching bases. The V gene's germline CDR1 is SGHTA and CDR2 FQGNSA. V lost 5 bases, J lost 2 bases, and 10 bases lay in between. The CDR3 is made up of 14 amino acids. The CDR3 loop is CASSVTGGNQPQHF. CDR3 bases: TGTGCCAGCAGCGTAACGGGGGGCAATCAGCCCCAGCATTTT.

The chain is built from TRBV4-1 and TRBJ2-3, with 7 bases lining up with TRBD2. The CDR3 runs 13 residues. V was pared by 7 bases and J by 2 bases, with 3 bases of the junction left unmatched. Germline V gene lookup returns CDR1 MGHRA and CDR2 YSYEKL. CDR3 amino acids: CASTGGYTDTQYF. DNA for the CDR3: TGCGCCAGCACCGGGGGGTACACAGATACGCAGTATTTT.

This clone showed up just once. This chain connects TRBV6-6 to TRBJ1-4, with 10 positions matching TRBD1. The CDR3 is made up of 14 amino acids. The germline V gene encodes CDR1 MNHNY and CDR2 SVGAGI (reference sequence). V shed 5 bases and J 11 bases; nucleotides not matched to a gene: 8. In nucleotides, the CDR3 is TGTGCCAGCAGTCAGTCCCGGGACAGGGGCAAACTGTTTTTT. Translated, it gives CASSQSRDRGKLFF.